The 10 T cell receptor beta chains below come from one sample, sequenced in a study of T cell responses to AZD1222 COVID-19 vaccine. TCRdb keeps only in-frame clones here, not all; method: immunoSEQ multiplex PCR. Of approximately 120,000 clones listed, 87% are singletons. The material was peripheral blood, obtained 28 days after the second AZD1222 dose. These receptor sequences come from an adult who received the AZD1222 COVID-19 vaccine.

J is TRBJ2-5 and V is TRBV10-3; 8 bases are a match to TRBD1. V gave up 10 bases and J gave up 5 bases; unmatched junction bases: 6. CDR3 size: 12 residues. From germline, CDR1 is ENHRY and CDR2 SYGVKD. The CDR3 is CASRDRGETQYF. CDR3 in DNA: TGTGCCAGCCGAGACAGGGGTGAGACCCAGTACTTC.

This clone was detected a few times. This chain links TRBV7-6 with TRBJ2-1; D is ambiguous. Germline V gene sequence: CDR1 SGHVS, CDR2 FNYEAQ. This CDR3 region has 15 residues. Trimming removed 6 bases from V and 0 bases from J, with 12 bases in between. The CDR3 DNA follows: TGTGCCAGCAGTGGCAAGTCCAGCTCCTACAATGAGCAGTTCTTC. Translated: CASSGKSSSYNEQFF.

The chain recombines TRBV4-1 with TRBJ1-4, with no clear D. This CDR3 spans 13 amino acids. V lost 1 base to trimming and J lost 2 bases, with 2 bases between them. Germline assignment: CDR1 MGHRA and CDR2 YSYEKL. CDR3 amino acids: CASSQATNEKLFF. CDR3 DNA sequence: TGCGCCAGCAGCCAAGCCACTAATGAAAAACTGTTTTTT.

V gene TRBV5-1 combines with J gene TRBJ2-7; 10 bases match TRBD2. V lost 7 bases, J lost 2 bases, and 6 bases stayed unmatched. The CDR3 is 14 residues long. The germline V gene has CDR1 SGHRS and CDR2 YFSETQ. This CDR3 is CASSLAGLTYEQYF. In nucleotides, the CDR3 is TGCGCCAGCTCACTAGCGGGACTAACCTACGAGCAGTACTTC.

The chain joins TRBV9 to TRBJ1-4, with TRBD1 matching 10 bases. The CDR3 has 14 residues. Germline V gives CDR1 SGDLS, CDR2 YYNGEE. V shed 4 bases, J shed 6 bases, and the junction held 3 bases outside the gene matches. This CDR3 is CASSHGTGDEKLFF. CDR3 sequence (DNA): TGTGCCAGCAGCCATGGGACAGGGGATGAAAAACTGTTTTTT.

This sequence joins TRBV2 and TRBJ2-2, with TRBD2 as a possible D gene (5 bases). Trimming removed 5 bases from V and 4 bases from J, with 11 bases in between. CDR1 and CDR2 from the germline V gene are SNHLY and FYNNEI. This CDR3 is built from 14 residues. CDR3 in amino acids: CASSSGTATGELFF. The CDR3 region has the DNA TGTGCCAGCAGTAGCGGAACAGCCACCGGGGAGCTGTTTTTT.

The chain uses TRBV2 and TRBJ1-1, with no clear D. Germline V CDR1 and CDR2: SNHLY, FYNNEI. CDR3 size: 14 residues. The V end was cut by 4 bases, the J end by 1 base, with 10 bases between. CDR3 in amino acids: CASSVLWGNTEAFF. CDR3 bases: TGTGCCAGCAGTGTTCTCTGGGGGAACACTGAAGCTTTCTTT.

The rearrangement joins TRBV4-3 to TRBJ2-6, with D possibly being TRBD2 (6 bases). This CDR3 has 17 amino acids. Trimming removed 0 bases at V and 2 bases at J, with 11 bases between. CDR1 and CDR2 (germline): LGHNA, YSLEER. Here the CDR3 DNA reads TGCGCCAGCAGCCAAGATCGGTGGGGGGCTGGGGCCAACGTCCTGACTTTC. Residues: CASSQDRWGAGANVLTF.

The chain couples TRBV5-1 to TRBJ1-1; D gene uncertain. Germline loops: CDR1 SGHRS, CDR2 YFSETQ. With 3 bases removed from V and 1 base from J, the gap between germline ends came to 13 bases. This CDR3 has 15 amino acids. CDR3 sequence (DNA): TGCGCCAGCAGCTCGACCAAACTTCCGAACACTGAAGCTTTCTTT. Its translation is CASSSTKLPNTEAFF.

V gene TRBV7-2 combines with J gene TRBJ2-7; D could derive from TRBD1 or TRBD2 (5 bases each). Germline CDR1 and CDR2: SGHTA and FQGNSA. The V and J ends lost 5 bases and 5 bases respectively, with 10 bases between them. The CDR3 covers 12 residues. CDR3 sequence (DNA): TGTGCCAGCAGCCCGGGGCTCGACGAGCAGTACTTC. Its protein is CASSPGLDEQYF. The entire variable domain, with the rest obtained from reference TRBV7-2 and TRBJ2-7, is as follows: GAGVSQSPSNKVTEKGKDVELRCDPISGHTALYWYRQSLGQGLEFLIYFQGNSAPDKSGLPSDRFSAERTGGSVSTLTIQRTQQEDSAVYLCASSPGLDEQYFGPGTRLTVT.